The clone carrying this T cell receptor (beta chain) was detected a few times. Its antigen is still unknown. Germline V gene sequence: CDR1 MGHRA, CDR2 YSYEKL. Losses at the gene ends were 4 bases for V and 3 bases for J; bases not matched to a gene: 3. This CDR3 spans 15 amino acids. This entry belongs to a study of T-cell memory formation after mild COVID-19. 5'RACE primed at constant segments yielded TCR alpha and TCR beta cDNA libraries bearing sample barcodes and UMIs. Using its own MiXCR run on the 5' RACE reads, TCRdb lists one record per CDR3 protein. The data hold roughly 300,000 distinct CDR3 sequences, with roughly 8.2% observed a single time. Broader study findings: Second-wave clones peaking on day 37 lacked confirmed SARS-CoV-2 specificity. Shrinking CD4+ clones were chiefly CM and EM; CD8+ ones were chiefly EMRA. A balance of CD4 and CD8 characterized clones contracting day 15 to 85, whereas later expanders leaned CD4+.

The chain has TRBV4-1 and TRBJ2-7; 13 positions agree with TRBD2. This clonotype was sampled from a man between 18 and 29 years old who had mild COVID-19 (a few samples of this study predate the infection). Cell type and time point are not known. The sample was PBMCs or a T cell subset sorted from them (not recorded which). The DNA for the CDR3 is TGCGCCAGCAGCCCAGGACTAGCGGGGGACTACGAGCAGTACTTC. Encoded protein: CASSPGLAGDYEQYF.